The 7 T cell receptor beta chains reported below all come from one sample, sequenced in a study of blood T cell repertoires in COVID-19. Profiled with immunoSEQ multiplex PCR; TCRdb holds only in-frame clones, not every one. This sample has 300,000 to 400,000 clones, with 89% found just once. Sequencing was performed on peripheral blood. These receptors were collected from a woman aged 25 to 45 with COVID-19, enrolled during active disease.

DNA for the CDR3: TGCAGCGTGTCCTTCAGGGCGTCTGAGCAGTACTTC. Protein sequence: CSVSFRASEQYF. The chain links TRBV29-1 to TRBJ2-7; D may be TRBD1 (5 bases). The CDR3 totals 12 residues. V lost 6 bases and J 7 bases, leaving 16 bases between the germline ends. Germline-derived CDR1 and CDR2 are SQVTM and ANQGSEA.

The J gene is TRBJ2-3, the V gene TRBV5-1; TRBD2 agrees at 7 bases. Trimming removed 2 bases from V and 2 bases from J; junction bases left unmatched: 5. Germline CDR1 is SGHRS and CDR2 is YFSETQ. The CDR3 runs to 15 residues. CDR3 DNA: TGCGCCAGCAGCTTCCGTCTAGCGGCCACAGATACGCAGTATTTT. Translation gives CASSFRLAATDTQYF.

V and J are TRBV6-5 and TRBJ2-7, with 11 nucleotides matching TRBD2. Trimming at V came to 4 bases and at J to 4 bases, leaving 9 bases not matched to a gene. CDR3 size: 16 residues. The germline CDR1 and CDR2 sequences are MNHEY and SVGAGI. The CDR3 DNA reads TGTGCCAGCAGTTCCGGTGAGACTAGCGGGGTTTACGAGCAGTACTTC. It specifies CASSSGETSGVYEQYF.

V gene TRBV6-5 combines with J gene TRBJ1-1; D gene ambiguous. The CDR3 totals 14 residues. Trimming shortened V by 0 bases and J by 6 bases, and 11 bases separated the two germline ends. CDR1 MNHEY and CDR2 SVGAGI come from the germline V gene. The CDR3 region has the DNA TGTGCCAGCAGTTACTCGACGGGTAACGCTGAAGCTTTCTTT. Translation gives CASSYSTGNAEAFF.

V usage is TRBV15 and J usage is TRBJ2-6; the D is unclear. V was cut by 0 bases and J by 2 bases, with 17 bases left in between. CDR1 and CDR2 from the germline V gene are LNHNV and YYDKDF (reference sequence). The CDR3 length is 19 residues. The CDR3 bases are TGTGCCACCAGCAGAGATTTAGGCGGCTTGGGTACTGGGGCCAACGTCCTGACTTTC. Translating gives CATSRDLGGLGTGANVLTF.

The chain's CDR3 is CASRGLATSTDTQYF. CDR3 bases: TGCGCCAGCAGAGGACTTGCTACTTCAACAGATACGCAGTATTTT. V and J are TRBV10-2 and TRBJ2-3; possible D gene TRBD2, 5 bases. Per the germline V gene, CDR1 is WSHSY and CDR2 is SAAADI. This CDR3 contains 15 residues. V was cut by 6 bases and J by 3 bases, with 16 bases left in between.

DNA of the CDR3: TGTGCCAGCAGTCTAGGGGGAGAGCAGTACGTC. The encoded protein is CASSLGGEQYV. The chain has TRBV2 and TRBJ2-7, with a possible D match to TRBD1 (6 bases). Trimming pared 5 bases from V and 7 bases from J, leaving 9 bases between. This CDR3 region has 11 residues. CDR1 SNHLY and CDR2 FYNNEI come from the germline V gene.